What follows describes a single TCR beta chain. At one end the junction does not follow the germline gene, possibly because of a read error. The data originate from a study of T cells in Graves' hyperthyroidism and ophthalmopathy. Amplified regions were TCR beta CDR3 sequences from RNA transcripts. The HTBI primer set served for first-round RT-PCR of the TCR CDR3. MiXCR, run by TCRdb on the multiplex PCR reads, gives a single entry per CDR3 protein. The sample has roughly 290,000 distinct CDR3 sequences, 12% to 15% seen once; the top ten hold 6.5% to 10%. CDR3 length: 14 amino acids. CDR1 MNHEY and CDR2 SVGAGI come from the germline V gene.

The chain employs TRBV6-5 and TRBJ1-2; D unresolved. Sequenced: blood. The receptor comes from a middle-aged woman with Graves' hyperthyroidism. The CDR3 spells CASSNRGGGYDYTF. The CDR3 nucleotides are TGTGCCAGCAGTAACCGGGGAGGAGGCTATGACTACACCTTC.